The T cell receptor beta chain under discussion was sequenced for a study of blood T cell repertoires in COVID-19. On the study more broadly: Sites across the United States, Italy and Spain contributed samples from acute and convalescent COVID-19. Sample material is recorded as cDNA or gDNA derived from T cells, B-cell-depleted T cells, or PBMCs.

The count of this clone is one. In the original processing: Cell counts per sample came from amplifying reference gene primers. Data came from immunoSEQ multiplex PCR; TCRdb stores just in-frame clones and leaves some out. V and J calls and clone size are copied from that table; D and trimming were computed from the DNA. The sample comprises 100,000 or so clones, roughly 83% of which are singletons, and roughly a sixth rests with the top ten. Germline V gene lookup returns CDR1 SGDLS and CDR2 YYNGEE. V dropped 0 bases and J dropped 0 bases, with 13 bases sitting between them. The CDR3 has 17 residues.

The chain links TRBV9 to TRBJ1-3; weak D call: TRBD1 (5 bases). Specimen: peripheral blood. The source of this sequence is a woman aged 55-75 years with acute or convalescent COVID-19. The CDR3 loop is CASSVAMGPSSGNTIYF. DNA of the CDR3: TGTGCCAGCAGCGTAGCTATGGGGCCCAGCTCTGGAAACACCATATATTTT. Full variable domain (missing parts from reference TRBV9 and TRBJ1-3): DSGVTQTPKHLITATGQRVTLRCSPRSGDLSVYWYQQSLDQGLQFLIQYYNGEERAKGNILERFSAQQFPDLHSELNLSSLELGDSALYFCASSVAMGPSSGNTIYFGEGSWLTVV.